This entry features one T cell receptor beta chain sequence. TCR beta VDJ and CDR3 profiling used genomic DNA as template. Via MiXCR, TCRdb re-called the reads, giving one row per CDR3 protein. The sample has approximately 170,000 distinct CDR3 sequences; approximately 60% are singletons. This entry comes from a study of CD8+CD57+ T cells in acquired aplastic anemia. Sequencing was carried out using sorted CD4+, CD8+, or CD8+CD57+ T cells (not recorded which) from PBMCs. This clonotype originated in a human donor in good health.

CDR3 loop: CASSPVGGGSYEQYF. CDR3 nucleotide sequence: TGTGCCAGCAGTCCTGTCGGAGGGGGCTCCTACGAGCAGTACTTC. The chain links TRBV7-2 to TRBJ2-7, with D perhaps matching TRBD1 or TRBD2 (6 bases each). The CDR3 has 15 amino acids. Germline assignment: CDR1 SGHTA and CDR2 FQGNSA. The V end was cut by 6 bases, the J end by 0 bases, with 15 bases between.